The present T cell receptor beta chain was sequenced within a study of persistence of HIV-infected CD4 T cells. The wider study: Donors had been on suppressive ART for a median of about 8 years.

Germline CDR1 SGHVS, CDR2 FQNEAQ. J was trimmed by 3 bases and V by 4 bases; bases with no gene match: 3. The CDR3 runs to 15 residues. Cells were stimulated with overlapping HIV-1 Gag 15-mer peptides. Responding CD4+ T cells were sorted by upregulation of both CD40 ligand and CD69. Adults with HIV-1 started suppressive ART while chronically infected. Donors had undetectable plasma HIV-1 RNA, under 50 copies/mL, for 4+ years. Study-level points and caveats: TCRbeta richness was lower in CMV- and Gag-responding cells than in anti-CD3/anti-CD28-responding cells.

The immunoSEQ assay was version 4, run in survey mode. This table comes from immunoSEQ multiplex PCR, and its TCRdb copy is limited to in-frame clones, with some not included. The table has several thousand clones, roughly 84% seen once. Notes on this clone: As yet, its antigen is unknown. Additional DNA sequences in this sample encode the identical CDR3.

The receptor was isolated from an adult woman with HIV who was CMV-seropositive. The rearrangement uses TRBV7-8 and TRBJ2-3; the match to TRBD1 covers 11 bases. Sequences were derived from CD4+ T cells sorted from PBMCs after 18-hour stimulation, sampled from a patient who received antiretroviral therapy. CDR3 sequence (DNA): TGTGCCAGCAGCTGGGGGACAGGGGGTACAGATACGCAGTATTTT. Translated: CASSWGTGGTDTQYF.